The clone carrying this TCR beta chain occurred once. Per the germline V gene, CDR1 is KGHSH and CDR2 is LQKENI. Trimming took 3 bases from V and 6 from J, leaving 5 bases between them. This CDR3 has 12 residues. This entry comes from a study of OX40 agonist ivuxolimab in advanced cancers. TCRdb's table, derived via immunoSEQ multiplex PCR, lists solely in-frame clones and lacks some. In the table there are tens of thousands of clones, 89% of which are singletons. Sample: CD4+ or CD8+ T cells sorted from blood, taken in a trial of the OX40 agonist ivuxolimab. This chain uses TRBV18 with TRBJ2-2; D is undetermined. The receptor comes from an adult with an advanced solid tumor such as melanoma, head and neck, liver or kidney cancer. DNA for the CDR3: TGTGCCAGCTCACCCTGGGCCGGGGAGCTGTTTTTT. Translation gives CASSPWAGELFF.